This entry concerns a single T cell receptor (beta chain). This specimen comes from a study of blood T cell repertoires in COVID-19. Across the whole study: Samples of COVID-19 (acute and convalescent) were obtained from the United States, Italy and Spain. PBMCs, B-cell-depleted T cells, or T cells provided the cDNA or gDNA that made up the material.

Per the original data handling: Amplifying reference gene primers gave estimates of nucleated cell counts. Profiled with immunoSEQ multiplex PCR; TCRdb holds only in-frame clones, not every one. That table supplies the V and J calls and clone size; D and trimming were determined from the DNA. The repertoire consists of fewer than 85,000 clones, with about 86% occurring once and the leading ten covering more than 15%. Germline CDR1 is LGHNA and CDR2 is YSLEER. Trimming cost V 3 bases and J 6 bases, with 17 bases left between them. CDR3 length: 15 amino acids. The V call is TRBV4-3, the J call TRBJ1-2; D perhaps matches TRBD1 (5 bases). The TCR was taken from a woman aged 60-75 years with acute or convalescent COVID-19. Material for sequencing was peripheral blood. This chain's CDR3 is CASSQQGRGNDGYTF. The CDR3 nucleotides read TGCGCCAGCAGCCAGCAAGGCCGGGGGAACGATGGCTACACCTTC.